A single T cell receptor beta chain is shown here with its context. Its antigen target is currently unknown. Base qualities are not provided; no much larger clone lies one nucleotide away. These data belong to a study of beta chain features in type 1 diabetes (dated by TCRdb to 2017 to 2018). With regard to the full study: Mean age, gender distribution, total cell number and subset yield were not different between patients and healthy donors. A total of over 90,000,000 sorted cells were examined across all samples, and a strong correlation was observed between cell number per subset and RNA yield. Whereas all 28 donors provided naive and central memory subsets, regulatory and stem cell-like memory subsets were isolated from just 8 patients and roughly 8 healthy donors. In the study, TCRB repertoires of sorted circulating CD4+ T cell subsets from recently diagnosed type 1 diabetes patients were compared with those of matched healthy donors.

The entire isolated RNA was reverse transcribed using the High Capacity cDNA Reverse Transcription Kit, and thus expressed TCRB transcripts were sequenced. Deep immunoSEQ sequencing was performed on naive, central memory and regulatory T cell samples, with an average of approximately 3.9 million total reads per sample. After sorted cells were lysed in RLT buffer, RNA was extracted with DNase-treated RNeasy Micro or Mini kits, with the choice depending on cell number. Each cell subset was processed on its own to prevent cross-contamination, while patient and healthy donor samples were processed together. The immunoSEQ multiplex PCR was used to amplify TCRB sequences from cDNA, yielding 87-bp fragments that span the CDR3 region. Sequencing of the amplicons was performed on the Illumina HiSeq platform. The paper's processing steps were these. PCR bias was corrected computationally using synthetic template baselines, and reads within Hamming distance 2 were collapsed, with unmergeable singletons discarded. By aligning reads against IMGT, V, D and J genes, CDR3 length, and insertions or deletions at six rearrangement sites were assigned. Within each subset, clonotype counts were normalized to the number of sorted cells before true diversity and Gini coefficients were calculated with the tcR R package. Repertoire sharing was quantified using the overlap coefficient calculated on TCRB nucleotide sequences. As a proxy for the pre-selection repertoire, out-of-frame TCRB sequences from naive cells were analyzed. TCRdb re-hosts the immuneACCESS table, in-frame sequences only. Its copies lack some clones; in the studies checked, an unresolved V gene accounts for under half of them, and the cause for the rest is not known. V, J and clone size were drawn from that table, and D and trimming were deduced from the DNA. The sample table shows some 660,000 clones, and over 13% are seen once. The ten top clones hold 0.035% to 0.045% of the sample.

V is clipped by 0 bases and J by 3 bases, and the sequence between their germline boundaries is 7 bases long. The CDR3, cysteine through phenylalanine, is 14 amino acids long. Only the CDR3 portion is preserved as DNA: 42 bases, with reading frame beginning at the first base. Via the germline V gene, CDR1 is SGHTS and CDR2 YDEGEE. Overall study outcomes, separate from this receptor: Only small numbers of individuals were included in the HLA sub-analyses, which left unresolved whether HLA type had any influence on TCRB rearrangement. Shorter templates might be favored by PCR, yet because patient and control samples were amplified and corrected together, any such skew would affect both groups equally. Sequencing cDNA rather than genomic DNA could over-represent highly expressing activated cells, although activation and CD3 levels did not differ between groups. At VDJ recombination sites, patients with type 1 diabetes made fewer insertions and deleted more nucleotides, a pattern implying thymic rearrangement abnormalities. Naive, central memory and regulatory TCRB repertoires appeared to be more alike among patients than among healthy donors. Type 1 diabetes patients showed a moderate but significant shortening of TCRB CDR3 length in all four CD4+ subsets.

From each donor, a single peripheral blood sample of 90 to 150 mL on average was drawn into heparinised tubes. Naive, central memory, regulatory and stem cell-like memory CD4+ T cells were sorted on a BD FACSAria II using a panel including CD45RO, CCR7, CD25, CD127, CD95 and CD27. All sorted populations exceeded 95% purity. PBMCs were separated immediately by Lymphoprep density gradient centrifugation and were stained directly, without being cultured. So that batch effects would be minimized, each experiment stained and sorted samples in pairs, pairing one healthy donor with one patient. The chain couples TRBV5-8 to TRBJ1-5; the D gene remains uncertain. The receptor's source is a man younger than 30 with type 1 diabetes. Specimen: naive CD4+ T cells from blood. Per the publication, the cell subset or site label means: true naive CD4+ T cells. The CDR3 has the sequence CASSLGAFNQPQHF. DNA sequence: TGTGCCAGCAGCTTGGGGGCGTTCAATCAGCCCCAGCATTTT.